The T cell receptor (beta chain) described here comes from a study of CD8 T cells in ankylosing spondylitis. Overall study results and limits: Apparently characteristic of ankylosing spondylitis blood was a TCR beta motif (under ten highly homologous variants).

The CDR3 has 15 residues. The germline CDR1 and CDR2 sequences are SGHRS and YFSETQ. TCRdb recomputed calls from the 5' RACE reads with MiXCR, one row per CDR3 protein. The sample has 50,000 to 65,000 distinct CDR3 sequences, around 7.4% seen once. This clonotype has ten or more counts. Its antigen is currently unknown. At one boundary the junction diverges from the germline segment, which might be a read error. The chain recombines TRBV5-1 with TRBJ2-1; 14 bases line up with TRBD2. The sample consisted of blood, either unsorted or a sorted T cell fraction (not recorded which). The sequence derives from a female donor with ankylosing spondylitis or in good health (not recorded which). CDR3 nucleotides: TGCGCCAGCAGCTTTACCGGGACTAGCGGGGGCTCGGTCAACTTC. Its translation: CASSFTGTSGGSVNF.